The T cell receptor (beta chain) described here comes from a study of control samples from healthy donors and cancer patients. The sample holds a few counts of this clone. Profiling relied on immunoSEQ multiplex PCR, and the TCRdb table lists in-frame clones only, not all of them. Of some 5,700 clones listed, around three quarters are singletons. The V end was cut by 4 bases, the J end by 7 bases, with 5 bases between. The CDR3 contains 11 residues. Germline V lookup: CDR1 MDHEN, CDR2 SYDVKM. The clonotype originates from a male donor with melanoma. The chain has TRBV28 and TRBJ2-1; no firm D call. Sequenced material: formalin-fixed, paraffin-embedded tissue. CDR3 bases: TGTGCCAGCAGTTGGGTTAATGAGCAGTTCTTC. Amino acids: CASSWVNEQFF. Complete variable domain (other parts from reference TRBV28 and TRBJ2-1): DVKVTQSSRYLVKRTGEKVFLECVQDMDHENMFWYRQDPGLGLRLIYFSYDVKMKEKGDIPEGYSVSREKKERFSLILESASTNQTSMYLCASSWVNEQFFGPGTRLTVL.